This TCR beta chain is from a study of response to subunit inactivated influenza vaccine. Study conclusions and caveats: Authors suggested each seasonal influenza vaccination recruits few new T cells.

V was cut by 0 bases and J by 3 bases, with 13 bases left in between. Germline CDR1 and CDR2: LGHDT and YNNKEL (reference sequence). This CDR3 comprises 16 residues. TCRdb processed the RT-PCR reads anew with MiXCR; each CDR3 protein has one entry. The table has a few hundred thousand distinct CDR3 sequences, approximately 7.8% seen once. This clonotype was observed a few times. What it binds is unknown. The chain has TRBV3-1 and TRBJ2-3; no firm D call. Here the sequenced sample was PBMCs from blood, taken around 25 months after vaccination. This clonotype was obtained from a man in his fifties or sixties who received an inactivated influenza vaccine. In DNA, the CDR3 is TGTGCCAGCAGCCAAGATTCTCGGCAGCTAACAGATACGCAGTATTTT. It yields the protein CASSQDSRQLTDTQYF.